This T cell receptor (beta chain) came from a study of T cells after yellow fever vaccination. The study, taken as a whole, reports: Most clones from primary vaccination resurfaced after the booster (around 95% CD4, around 90% CD8).

Germline-derived CDR1 and CDR2 are SGHDT and YYEEEE. V was pared by 0 bases and J by 11 bases, with 16 bases between. The CDR3 length is 14 residues. This clonotype was picked up many times. The target antigen is unknown. Synthesis of TCR cDNA relied on 5'RACE template switching, which attached a universal primer site and UMIs. TCRdb re-called the 5' RACE reads through MiXCR, storing one row per CDR3 protein. The sample consists of under 200,000 distinct CDR3 sequences, more than 5.5% of them appearing once. The J gene is TRBJ2-3, the V gene TRBV5-6; D tentatively fits TRBD1 or TRBD2 (5 bases each). Sequenced here: CD4+ T cells sorted from PBMCs, sampled more than 4 days after the first yellow fever vaccination. The receptor comes from a young man who received the YFV17D yellow fever vaccine. CDR3 sequence reads: CASSLAGNGDRQYF. In DNA, the CDR3 is TGTGCCAGCAGCTTGGCCGGCAACGGGGACCGGCAGTATTTT. Drawing the rest from reference TRBV5-6 and TRBJ2-3, the complete variable domain is DAGVTQSPTHLIKTRGQQVTLRCSPKSGHDTVSWYQQALGQGPQFIFQYYEEEERQRGNFPDRFSGHQFPNYSSELNVNALLLGDSALYLCASSLAGNGDRQYFGPGTRLTVL.